This entry describes one TCR beta chain. The antigen it binds to is not known. One base away there is no much larger clone; base qualities are not given. The entry originates in a study of shared clonotypes between healthy human individuals (dated by TCRdb to 2018 to 2020). Study-wide context: The cohort included a few men and a couple of women between 18 and 49 years of age. For each donor, three plates each were used for CD4 naive and CD4 memory, two plates were used for CD8 naive, and one plate was used for CD8 memory. To estimate repertoire size and how much clonotypes are shared between individuals, the study performed deep sequencing of blood TCR repertoires from 4 to 6 healthy adults. To increase sequencing depth and limit assay-specific biases, different laboratories used diverse techniques to prepare libraries and sequence TCR repertoires. Per donor, leukapheresis produced somewhere between about 0.94 and 8.9 billion PBMCs. On the study overall, not on this receptor specifically: Pairwise subsampling indicated that sequencing depth was expected to affect the degree of clonotype sharing among donors. Naive subsets generally had larger estimated clonotype richness than memory subsets did. Incomplete sequencing was indicated by rarefaction of sorted-subset datasets, despite the large sequencing depth. Sampling was limited to blood, and TCR repertoires in tissue likely differ from TCR repertoires in blood. Higher generation probabilities were observed for clonotypes shared by all four sorted-subset donors than for non-shared clonotypes. Because the study included a small number of donors, the genetic and exposure-history diversity represented was limited. Sharing across several donors was observed for approximately 5% of naive CD4, less than 4% of naive CD8, 2% to 2.5% of memory CD4, and approximately 0.41% of memory CD8 clonotypes.

CD8 naive samples were obtained by positive selection for CCR7 among CD45RO-negative cells, yielding a CD45RA+CCR7+ population from which TemRA cells were excluded. The donors were healthy, HIV-negative adults with no recently reported acute infections or vaccinations. All donors were Caucasian adults living in Nashville, Tennessee, USA. After blood collection by leukapheresis, PBMCs were isolated using Ficoll-Histopaque density gradient centrifugation and then cryopreserved in the vapor phase of liquid nitrogen. Analytical flow cytometry was used to check the purity and quantity of each magnetically sorted T cell population. Each sorted fraction had its genomic DNA isolated and then quantified by UV absorbance on a Nanodrop 2000c. Using the deep immunoSEQ assay, TCR CDR3 regions were amplified from genomic DNA by multiplex PCR. Extracted genomic DNA from each cell subset was spread evenly across all wells of several immunoSEQ 96-well plates, with each plate serving as a replicate. For sorted subsets, each replicate PCR was loaded with 150 to 250 ng genomic DNA, equivalent to 25,000 to 35,000 T cell genomes. Purified libraries were measured with a Qubit 3.0 fluorometer, size-checked on a Bioanalyzer 2100, and measured again with the KAPA Library Quantification kit. Every immunoSEQ 96-well plate was sequenced on a dedicated single-read 150-cycle Illumina NextSeq 550 flow cell. The paper's processing steps were these. The immunoSEQ output contained only junctional sequences without quality scores, so filtering could not match that applied to full-length reads. To assign V/J genes and CDR3, sequences were annotated using PyIR, a Python wrapper for IgBLAST v1.9, with IMGT germline references. Reads with weak V/J assignments (E-value above 1e-6), missing CDR3, stop codons, out-of-frame junctions, or ambiguous translated residues were removed. V3J clonotypes were defined as sequences sharing an identical inferred V gene, J gene, and CDR3 amino acid sequence. Percentage overlap between repertoires was computed as shared unique clonotypes divided by the size of the smaller repertoire. Three approaches were used to assess repertoire richness: RTK rarefaction, the Chao1 estimator, and Recon v2.1 estimates of unobserved clonotypes. Generation probabilities for all TCRbeta clonotypes obtained by the gDNA method from a handful of donors were computed using OLGA. Drawn from immuneACCESS, this table holds only the in-frame rearrangements with V and J called that TCRdb kept. Clones are partly lost; checked studies trace under half to an unresolved V gene and leave the rest unexplained. V and J calls and clone size are those listed in that table; D and trimming were worked out from the DNA. For this sample the table gives around 610,000 clones, of which 95% to 96% were detected only once. Roughly 0.1% of the sample lies in the top ten.

CDR1 and CDR2 were assigned from the germline V gene (reference sequence) as MNHEY and SMNVEV. Inclusive of the bounding cysteine and phenylalanine, the CDR3 is 15 residues long. Only CDR3 DNA is held: 45 bases, read in frame from base 1. V was cut back by 2 bases and J by 0 bases, leaving a gap of 10 bases between them. The sample comprised naive CD8+ T cells sorted from blood. Reading the label with the study, this specimen's cell subset or site is: CD45RA+CCR7+. This clonotype was sampled from a woman in her twenties or thirties in good health. Here the chain combines TRBV27 and TRBJ1-1; no D gene call is confident. The CDR3 is CASSLSPLMNTEAFF. The DNA sequence is given as TGTGCCAGCAGTTTAAGTCCGCTTATGAACACTGAAGCTTTCTTT.